This T cell receptor beta chain originates from a study of regulatory T cells in long-lasting Graves disease. Across the whole study: Antithyroid drug use was under 3 months in newly diagnosed Graves' patients.

This sample's time point: newly diagnosed GD, antithyroid drugs for less than 3 months. Following extraction of RNA from PBMCs, that RNA was used to make the TCR library. The CDR3 extends over 13 amino acids. The V end lost 3 bases, the J end lost 3 bases, and 9 bases lay between the germline ends. CDR1 is PRHDT and CDR2 is FYEKMQ in the germline V gene (reference sequence). Building the TCR beta libraries relied on iRepertoire HTBI primers, and CDR3 regions underwent Arm-PCR. TCRdb reanalysed the multiplex PCR reads using MiXCR and keeps one entry per CDR3 protein. This table holds approximately 390,000 distinct CDR3 sequences, about 16% found once. In addition, the sample was reused for a study of T cells in Graves' hyperthyroidism and ophthalmopathy. That report adds: Most thyroid clonotypes expanded above 0.001 were also detected in blood. Ophthalmopathy was distinguished from stable hyperthyroidism by 13 V-J signatures.

Here the sequenced sample was peripheral blood mononuclear cells (PBMCs), taken at new diagnosis, from a patient treated with antithyroid drugs. This sequence was found in a woman under 30 with Graves disease. The V call is TRBV13, the J call TRBJ2-7, with D maybe TRBD1 (5 bases). The CDR3 here is CASSFIQGYEQYF. In nucleotides, the CDR3 is TGTGCCAGCAGCTTTATTCAGGGCTACGAGCAGTACTTC.